The 5 T cell receptor beta chains reported below all come from one sample, sequenced in a study of naive and memory T cell subsets. Amplification of ligated cDNA took four PCR rounds with SP2 and nested alpha and beta constant primers. A single record per CDR3 protein comes from TCRdb applying MiXCR to the UMI-ligation and nested PCR reads. The sample carries around 35,000 distinct CDR3 sequences, roughly 9.6% recorded once. Documented treatment: skin biopsy from PPD injection site in Mantoux-positive individual. A UMI-containing oligonucleotide was joined by 3' ligation to the TCR cDNA template. The starting material was skin, obtained from a tuberculin skin test site. These receptors were obtained from an adult in good health.

Only a few counts were recorded for this clonotype. CDR3 in DNA: TGCGCCAGCAGCTCACTAGCGGGGGCCGGGAGTGAGCAGTTCTTC. Amino acid sequence: CASSSLAGAGSEQFF. J is TRBJ2-1 and V is TRBV5-1, with 11 nucleotides matching TRBD2. CDR3 length: 15 residues. Germline V CDR1 and CDR2: SGHRS, YFSETQ. Unmatched junction bases numbered 8, after V lost 3 bases and J lost 9 bases.

This clonotype showed up just a few times. This chain connects TRBV20-1 to TRBJ2-1; 8 bases align to TRBD1. Germline V gene lookup returns CDR1 DFQATT and CDR2 SNEGSKA (reference sequence). The CDR3 runs to 13 residues. Trimming at V came to 3 bases and at J to 5 bases, leaving 3 bases not matched to a gene. The CDR3: CSAREDRDNEQFF. The CDR3 region has the DNA TGCAGTGCTAGGGAGGACAGGGACAATGAGCAGTTCTTC.

This clonotype has just a few counts. The chain joins TRBV28 to TRBJ2-4; D is ambiguous. Germline values: CDR1 MDHEN, CDR2 SYDVKM. The ends were cut back, 3 bases at V and 1 base at J, with 10 bases in the middle. This CDR3 spans 15 amino acids. The CDR3 protein is CASSLPDWAKNIQYF. The CDR3 coding sequence is TGTGCCAGCAGTTTGCCCGACTGGGCCAAAAACATTCAGTACTTC.

This clonotype appeared a few times. A much larger clone is a single base away; this may be a read error. The J gene is TRBJ2-7, the V gene TRBV3-1, with D unresolved. The CDR3 has 14 amino acids. V lost 1 base and J lost 4, with 11 bases in between. CDR1 is LGHDT and CDR2 is YNNKEL in the germline V gene (reference sequence). CDR3 DNA: TGTGCCAGCAGCCAAGCCGGACGAGCGTACGAGCAGTACTTC. Amino acids: CASSQAGRAYEQYF.

This clonotype appeared many times. The chain links TRBV2 to TRBJ2-1; 8 nucleotides agree with TRBD2. V was pared by 1 base and J by 2 bases, with 7 bases of the junction left unmatched. Germline loops: CDR1 SNHLY, CDR2 FYNNEI. There are 17 residues in the CDR3. CDR3 sequence (DNA): TGTGCCAGCAGTGAAGGAGGTAGCGGGGTTACCTACAATGAGCAGTTCTTC. This encodes CASSEGGSGVTYNEQFF.